This TCR beta chain was found in a study of blood T cell repertoires in COVID-19. Study background: T cells, B-cell-depleted T cells, or PBMCs supplied cDNA or gDNA.

This study enrolled people aged roughly 18 to 90 from roughly 24 US geographic areas. V lost 5 bases to trimming and J lost 5 bases, with 12 bases between them. Germline loops: CDR1 LNHDA, CDR2 SQIVND (reference sequence). The CDR3 extends over 14 amino acids. Per the authors' pipeline: From reference gene primer amplification, estimates of nucleated cell counts were derived. Libraries were prepared by immunoSEQ multiplex PCR; TCRdb keeps only in-frame clonotypes and omits some of them. V, J and clone size were drawn from that table, and D and trimming were deduced from the DNA. The data show hundreds of thousands of clones, roughly nine tenths seen once.

The rearrangement joins TRBV19 to TRBJ1-4; perhaps TRBD1 as D (6 bases). The receptor comes from a man aged 18 to 35 who had recovered from COVID-19. Material for sequencing was PBMCs or T cells enriched from blood (not recorded which). The DNA for the CDR3 is TGTGCCAGTAGTTTGCCCGGACAGAATGAAAAACTGTTTTTT. Translated: CASSLPGQNEKLFF.